This TCR beta chain was recovered during a study of vaccination effects on CD4 cells after COVID-19. Study information: Following the second dose by a median of 72 days, the post-vaccine samples were obtained.

This CDR3 region has 14 residues. Looked up from germline, CDR1 is SGHTA and CDR2 is FQGNSA. Trimming stripped 3 bases from V and 4 bases from J, with 12 bases between. Investigators separated out CD4+ T cells once approximately 10 days of culture had passed. Each participant received a vaccine that was either BNT162b2 or mRNA-1273, given as two doses. The data were produced by immunoSEQ multiplex PCR, yet TCRdb's version contains in-frame clones alone and is incomplete. The table includes about 57,000 clones, 78% detected once. Worth noting for this clone: Its antigen is currently unknown.

The clonotype originates from a human donor who received a COVID-19 vaccine. V and J are TRBV7-2 and TRBJ1-2; TRBD1 is a possible D gene (6 bases). Specimen: CD4+ T cells from PBMCs cultured without peptide, collected after COVID-19 vaccination. CDR3 residues: CASSLEQGGYGYTF. CDR3 coding DNA: TGTGCCAGCAGCTTGGAACAGGGTGGCTATGGCTACACCTTC.